This T cell receptor (beta chain) was documented in a study of OX40 agonist ivuxolimab in advanced cancers. Assay used: immunoSEQ multiplex PCR; TCRdb lists only in-frame clones, some missing. This sample has approximately 60,000 clones, with 80% to 95% found just once. Regarding this clone: The antigen is unknown.

General study points: Average numbers of expanded clones were greater in CD8+ T cells than in CD4+.

Here the sequenced sample was CD4+ or CD8+ T cells sorted from blood, taken in a trial of the OX40 agonist ivuxolimab. This TCR was sampled from an adult with an advanced solid tumor such as melanoma, head and neck, liver or kidney cancer.

The CDR3 region is CASSQDYGTSGFQETQYF. CDR3 in DNA: TGTGCCAGCAGCCAAGATTATGGGACTAGCGGGTTTCAAGAGACCCAGTACTTC. The chain joins TRBV4-2 to TRBJ2-5; 12 bases fit TRBD2. The J segment lost 2 bases and the V segment lost 0 bases, leaving 7 bases of the junction unmatched. This CDR3 spans 18 amino acids. CDR1 LGHNA and CDR2 YNFKEQ come from the germline V gene.